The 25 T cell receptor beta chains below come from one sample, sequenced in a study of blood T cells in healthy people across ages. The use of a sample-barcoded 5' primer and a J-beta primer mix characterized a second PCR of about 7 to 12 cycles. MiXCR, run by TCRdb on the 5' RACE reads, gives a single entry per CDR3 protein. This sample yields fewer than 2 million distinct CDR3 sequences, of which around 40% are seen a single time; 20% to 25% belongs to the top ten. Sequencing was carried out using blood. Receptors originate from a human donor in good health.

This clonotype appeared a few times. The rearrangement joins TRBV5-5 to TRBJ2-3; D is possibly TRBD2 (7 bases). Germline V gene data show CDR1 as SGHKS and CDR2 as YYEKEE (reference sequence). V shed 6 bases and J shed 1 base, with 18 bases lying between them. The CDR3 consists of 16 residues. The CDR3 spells CASMRGQGLGTDTQYF. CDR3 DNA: TGTGCCAGCATGCGGGGGCAGGGCTTAGGCACAGATACGCAGTATTTT.

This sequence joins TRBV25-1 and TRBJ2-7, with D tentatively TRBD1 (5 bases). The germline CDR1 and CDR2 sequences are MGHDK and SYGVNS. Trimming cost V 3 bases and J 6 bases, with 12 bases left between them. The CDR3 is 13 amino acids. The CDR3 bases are TGTGCCAGCAGTGACCCCGCAGGGCTCGAGCAGTACTTC. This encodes CASSDPAGLEQYF.

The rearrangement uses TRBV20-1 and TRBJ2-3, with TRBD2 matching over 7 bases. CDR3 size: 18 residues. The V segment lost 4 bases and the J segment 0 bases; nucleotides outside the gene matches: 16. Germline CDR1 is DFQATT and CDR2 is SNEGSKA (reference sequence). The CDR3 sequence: CSANTEAGWETSTDTQYF. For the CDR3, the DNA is TGCAGTGCTAACACCGAAGCGGGGTGGGAGACTAGCACAGATACGCAGTATTTT.

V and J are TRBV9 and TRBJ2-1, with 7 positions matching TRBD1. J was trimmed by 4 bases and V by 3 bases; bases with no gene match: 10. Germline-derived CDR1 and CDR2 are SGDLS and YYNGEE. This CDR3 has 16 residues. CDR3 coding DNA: TGTGCCAGCAGCGGGGACCGGGACAGTCTTTACAATGAGCAGTTCTTC. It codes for CASSGDRDSLYNEQFF.

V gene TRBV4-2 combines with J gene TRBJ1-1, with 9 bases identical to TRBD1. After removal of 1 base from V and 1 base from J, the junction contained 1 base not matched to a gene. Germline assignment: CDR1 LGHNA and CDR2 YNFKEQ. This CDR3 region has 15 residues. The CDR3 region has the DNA TGTGCCAGCAGCCAAGGGGACAGGGAGAACACTGAAGCTTTCTTT. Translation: CASSQGDRENTEAFF.

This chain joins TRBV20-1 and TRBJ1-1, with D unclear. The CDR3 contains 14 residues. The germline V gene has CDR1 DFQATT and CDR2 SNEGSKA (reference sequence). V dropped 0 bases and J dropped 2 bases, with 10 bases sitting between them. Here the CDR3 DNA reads TGCAGTGCTAGAGATTTAAACAGCAACACTGAAGCTTTCTTT. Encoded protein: CSARDLNSNTEAFF.

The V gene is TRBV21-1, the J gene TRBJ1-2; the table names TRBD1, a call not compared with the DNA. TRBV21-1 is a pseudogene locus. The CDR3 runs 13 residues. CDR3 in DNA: TGTGCCAGCGCCCCCGGGGCTAACTATGGCTACACCTTC. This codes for CASAPGANYGYTF.

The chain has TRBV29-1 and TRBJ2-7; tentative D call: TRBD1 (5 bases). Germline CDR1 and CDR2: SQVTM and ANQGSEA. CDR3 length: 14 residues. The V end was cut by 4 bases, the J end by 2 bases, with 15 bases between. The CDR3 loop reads CSVGPRTRPYEQYF. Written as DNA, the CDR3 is TGCAGCGTTGGTCCCCGGACACGGCCCTACGAGCAGTACTTC.

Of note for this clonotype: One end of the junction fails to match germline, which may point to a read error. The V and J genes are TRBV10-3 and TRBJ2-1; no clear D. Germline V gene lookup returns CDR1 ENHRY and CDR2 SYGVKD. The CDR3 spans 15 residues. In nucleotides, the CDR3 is TGTGCCATCAGTGAGGTTCAGAGAGGTTACAATGGGCAGTTCTTC. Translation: CAISEVQRGYNGQFF.

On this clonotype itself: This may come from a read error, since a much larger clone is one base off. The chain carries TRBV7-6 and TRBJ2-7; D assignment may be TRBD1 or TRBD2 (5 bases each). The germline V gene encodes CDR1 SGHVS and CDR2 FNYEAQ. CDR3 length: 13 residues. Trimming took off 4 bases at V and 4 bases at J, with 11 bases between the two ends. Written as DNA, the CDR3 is TGTGCCAGCAGCTACGGGGCAAATTACGAGCAGTACTTC. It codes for CASSYGANYEQYF.

As DNA, the CDR3 is TGTGCCAGCAGTGGCAGGGTCTATGGCTACACCTTC. Translated: CASSGRVYGYTF. The chain carries TRBV12-3 or TRBV12-4 and TRBJ1-2, with D possibly matching TRBD1 (5 bases). The CDR3 is 12 residues long. V was shortened by 5 bases and J by 4 bases, with 8 bases between the two germline ends.

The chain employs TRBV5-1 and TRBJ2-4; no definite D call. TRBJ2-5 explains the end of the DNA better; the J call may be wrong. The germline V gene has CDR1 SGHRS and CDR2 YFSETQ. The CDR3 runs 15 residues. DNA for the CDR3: TGCGCCAGCAGCTTGGTTCCCTCTGCCCTCGAGACCCAGTACTTC. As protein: CASSLVPSALETQYF.

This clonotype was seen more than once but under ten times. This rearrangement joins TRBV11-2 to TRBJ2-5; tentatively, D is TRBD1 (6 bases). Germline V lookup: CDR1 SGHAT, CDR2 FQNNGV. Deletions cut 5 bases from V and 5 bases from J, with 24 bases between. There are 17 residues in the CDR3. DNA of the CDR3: TGTGCCAGCAGCCCCGCGCAGGGATTGGGGGCCCGGGAGACCCAGTACTTC. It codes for CASSPAQGLGARETQYF.

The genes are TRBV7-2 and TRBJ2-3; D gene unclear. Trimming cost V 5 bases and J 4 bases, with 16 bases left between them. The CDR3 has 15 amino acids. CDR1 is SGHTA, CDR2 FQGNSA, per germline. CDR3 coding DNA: TGTGCCAGCAGCACTAAGGTAACAGAAGCAGATACGCAGTATTTT. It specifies CASSTKVTEADTQYF.

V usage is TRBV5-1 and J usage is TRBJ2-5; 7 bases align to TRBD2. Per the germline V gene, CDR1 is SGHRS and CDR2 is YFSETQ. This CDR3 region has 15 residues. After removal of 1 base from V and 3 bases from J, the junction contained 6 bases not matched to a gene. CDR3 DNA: TGCGCCAGCAGCTTGTTTGGGACTACAGAAGAGACCCAGTACTTC. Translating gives CASSLFGTTEETQYF. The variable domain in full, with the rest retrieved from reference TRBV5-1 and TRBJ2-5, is KAGVTQTPRYLIKTRGQQVTLSCSPISGHRSVSWYQQTPGQGLQFLFEYFSETQRNKGNFPGRFSGRQFSNSRSEMNVSTLELGDSALYLCASSLFGTTEETQYFGPGTRLLVL.

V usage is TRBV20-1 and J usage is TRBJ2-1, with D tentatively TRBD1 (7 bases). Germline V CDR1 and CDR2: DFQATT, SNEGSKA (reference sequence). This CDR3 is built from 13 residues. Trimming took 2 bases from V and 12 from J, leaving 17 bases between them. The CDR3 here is CSARYTGGTAQFF. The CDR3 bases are TGCAGTGCTAGATATACCGGAGGGACAGCGCAGTTCTTC.

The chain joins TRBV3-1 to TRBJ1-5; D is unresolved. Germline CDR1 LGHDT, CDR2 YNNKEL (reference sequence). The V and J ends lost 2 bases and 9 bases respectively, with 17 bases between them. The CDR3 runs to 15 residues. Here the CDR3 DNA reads TGTGCCAGCAGCCAATCTCGGCATACCCCATGGCCCCAGCATTTT. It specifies CASSQSRHTPWPQHF.

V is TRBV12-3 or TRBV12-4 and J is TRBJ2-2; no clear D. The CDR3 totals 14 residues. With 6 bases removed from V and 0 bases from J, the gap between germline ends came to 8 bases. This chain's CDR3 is CASSSPPNTGELFF. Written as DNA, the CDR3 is TGTGCCAGCAGCAGCCCTCCGAACACCGGGGAGCTGTTTTTT.

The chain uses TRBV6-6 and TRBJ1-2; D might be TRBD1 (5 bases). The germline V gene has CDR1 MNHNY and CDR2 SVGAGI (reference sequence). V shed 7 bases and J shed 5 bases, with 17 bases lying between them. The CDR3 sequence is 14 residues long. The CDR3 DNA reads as TGTGCCAGCACCCGGGACTTGATGGGGTATGGCTACACCTTC. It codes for CASTRDLMGYGYTF.

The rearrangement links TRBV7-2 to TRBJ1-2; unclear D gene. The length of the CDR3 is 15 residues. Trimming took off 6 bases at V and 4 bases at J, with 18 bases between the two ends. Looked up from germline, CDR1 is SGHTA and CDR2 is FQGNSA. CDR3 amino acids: CASSLDPGESYGYTF. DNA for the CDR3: TGTGCCAGCAGTTTGGATCCAGGAGAGAGCTATGGCTACACCTTC.

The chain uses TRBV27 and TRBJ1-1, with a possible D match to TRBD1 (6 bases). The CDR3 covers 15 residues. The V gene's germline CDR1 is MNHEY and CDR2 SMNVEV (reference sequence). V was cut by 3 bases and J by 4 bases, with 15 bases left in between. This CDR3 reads CASSFSDEGVTEAFF. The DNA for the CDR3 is TGTGCCAGCAGTTTTTCCGATGAGGGGGTCACTGAAGCTTTCTTT.

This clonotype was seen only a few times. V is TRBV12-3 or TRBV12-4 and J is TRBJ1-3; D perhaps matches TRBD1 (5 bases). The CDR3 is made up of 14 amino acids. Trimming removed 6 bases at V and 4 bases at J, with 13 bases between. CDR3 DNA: TGTGCCAGCAGCCCTCAGGGATTCGGAAACACCATATATTTT. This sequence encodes CASSPQGFGNTIYF.

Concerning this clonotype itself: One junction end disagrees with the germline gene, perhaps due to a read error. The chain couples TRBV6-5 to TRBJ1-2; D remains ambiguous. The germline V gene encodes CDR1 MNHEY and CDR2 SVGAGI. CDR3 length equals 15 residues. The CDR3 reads CAGSPGRREIYGYTF. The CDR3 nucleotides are TGTGCCGGCAGCCCCGGACGGCGCGAGATTTATGGCTACACCTTC.

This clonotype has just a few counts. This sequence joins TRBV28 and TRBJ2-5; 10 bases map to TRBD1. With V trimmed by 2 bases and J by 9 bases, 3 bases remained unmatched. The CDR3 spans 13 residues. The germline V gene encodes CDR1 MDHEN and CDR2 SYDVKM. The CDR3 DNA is TGTGCCAGCAGTTTAAGGGACAGGGGCCCCCAGTACTTC. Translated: CASSLRDRGPQYF.

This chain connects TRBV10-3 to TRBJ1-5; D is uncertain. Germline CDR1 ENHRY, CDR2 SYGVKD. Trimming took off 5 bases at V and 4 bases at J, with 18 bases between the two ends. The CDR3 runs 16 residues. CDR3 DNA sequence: TGTGCCATCAGTCCCGGAGGTACGGCCGTGAATCAGCCCCAGCATTTT. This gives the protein CAISPGGTAVNQPQHF.